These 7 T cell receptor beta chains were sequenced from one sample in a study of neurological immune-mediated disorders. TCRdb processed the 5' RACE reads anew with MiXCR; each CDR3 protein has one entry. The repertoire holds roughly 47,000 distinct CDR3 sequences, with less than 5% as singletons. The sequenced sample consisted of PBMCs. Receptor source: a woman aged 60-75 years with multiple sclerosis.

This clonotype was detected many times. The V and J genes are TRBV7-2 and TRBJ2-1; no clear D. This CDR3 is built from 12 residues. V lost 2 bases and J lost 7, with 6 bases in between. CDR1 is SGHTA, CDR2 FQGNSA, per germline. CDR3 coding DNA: TGTGCCAGCAGCTTACAGAGGAATGAGCAGTTCTTC. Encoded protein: CASSLQRNEQFF.

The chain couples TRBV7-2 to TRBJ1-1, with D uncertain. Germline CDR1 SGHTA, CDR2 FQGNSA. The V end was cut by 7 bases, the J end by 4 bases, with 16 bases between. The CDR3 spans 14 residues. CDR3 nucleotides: TGTGCCAGCATCCTATCAGTTTCATCCACTGAAGCTTTCTTT. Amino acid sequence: CASILSVSSTEAFF.

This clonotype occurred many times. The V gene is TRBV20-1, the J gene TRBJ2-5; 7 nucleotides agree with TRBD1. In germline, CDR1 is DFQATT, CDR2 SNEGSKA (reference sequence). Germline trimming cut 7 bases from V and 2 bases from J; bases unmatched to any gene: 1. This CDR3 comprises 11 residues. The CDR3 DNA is TGCAGTGGACAGGGACAAGAGACCCAGTACTTC. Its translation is CSGQGQETQYF.

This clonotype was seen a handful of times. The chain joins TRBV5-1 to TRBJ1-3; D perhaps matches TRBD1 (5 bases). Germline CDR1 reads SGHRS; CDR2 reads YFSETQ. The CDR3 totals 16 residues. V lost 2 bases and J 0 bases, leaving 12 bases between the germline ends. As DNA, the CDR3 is TGCGCCAGCAGCTTATTCGACAGCAACTCTGGAAACACCATATATTTT. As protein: CASSLFDSNSGNTIYF.

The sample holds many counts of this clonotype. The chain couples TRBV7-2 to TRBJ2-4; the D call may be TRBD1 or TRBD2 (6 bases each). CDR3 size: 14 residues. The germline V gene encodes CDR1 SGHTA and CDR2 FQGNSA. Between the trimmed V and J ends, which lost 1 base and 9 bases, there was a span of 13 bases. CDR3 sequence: CASSLGGASGIQYF. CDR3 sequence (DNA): TGTGCCAGCAGCTTAGGGGGGGCCTCGGGCATTCAGTACTTC. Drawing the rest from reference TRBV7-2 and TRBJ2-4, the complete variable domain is GAGVSQSPSNKVTEKGKDVELRCDPISGHTALYWYRQSLGQGLEFLIYFQGNSAPDKSGLPSDRFSAERTGGSVSTLTIQRTQQEDSAVYLCASSLGGASGIQYFGAGTRLSVL.

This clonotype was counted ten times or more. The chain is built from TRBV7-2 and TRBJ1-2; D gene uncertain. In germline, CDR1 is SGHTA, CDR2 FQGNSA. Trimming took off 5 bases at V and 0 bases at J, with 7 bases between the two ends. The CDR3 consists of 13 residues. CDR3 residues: CASSLPTNYGYTF. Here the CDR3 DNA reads TGTGCCAGCAGCCTACCAACTAACTATGGCTACACCTTC.

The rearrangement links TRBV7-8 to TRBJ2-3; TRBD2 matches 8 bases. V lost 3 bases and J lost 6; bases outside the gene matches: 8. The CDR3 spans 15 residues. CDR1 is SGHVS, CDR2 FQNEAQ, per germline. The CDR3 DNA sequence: TGTGCCAGCAGCTTCAGACTAGCGTCTCCGGATACGCAGTATTTT. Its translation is CASSFRLASPDTQYF.